The 3 T cell receptor beta chains below were found in one sample sequenced in a study of low-dose radiotherapy and immunotherapy resistance in tumors. This sample's time point: before trial treatment. Gene-specific TRAV and TRBV primers were used for first-strand cDNA, covering alpha and beta chains. With a V-primer adapter and a constant-region primer, TCRs were amplified for 20 to 25 PCR cycles. TCRdb itself ran the reads through MiXCR, one entry per CDR3 protein. The sample holds about 60,000 distinct CDR3 sequences, 25% seen once. Sequencing was performed on PBMCs, taken before treatment. Receptor source: a male donor with prostate cancer.

With regard to this clonotype: A far larger clone is a single base away, which makes a read error likely. The gene calls are TRBV18 and TRBJ2-3; 8 positions match TRBD1. The closer fit of TRBJ2-7 to the DNA end suggests the J call may be wrong. The V gene's germline CDR1 is KGHSH and CDR2 LQKENI. The CDR3 is made up of 14 amino acids. CDR3 DNA: TGTGCCAGCTCACCTGGACAGGGTAGTAATGAGCAGTACTTC. It codes for CASSPGQGSNEQYF.

The chain joins TRBV28 to TRBJ1-2; D is possibly TRBD1 (6 bases). Germline CDR1 and CDR2: MDHEN and SYDVKM. The V end was cut by 5 bases, the J end by 4 bases, with 14 bases between. This CDR3 has 14 residues. The CDR3: CASSRPGGSYGYTF. CDR3 nucleotide sequence: TGTGCCAGCAGTCGTCCCGGGGGCAGCTATGGCTACACCTTC.

This clonotype showed up just a few times. The chain links TRBV5-1 to TRBJ2-2; 8 nucleotides line up with TRBD2. CDR3 length equals 14 residues. Trimming cost V 7 bases and J 1 base; bases outside gene matches: 3. CDR1 and CDR2 (germline): SGHRS, YFSETQ. This CDR3 is CASESGGNTGELFF. DNA of the CDR3: TGCGCCAGCGAAAGCGGGGGGAACACCGGGGAGCTGTTTTTT.